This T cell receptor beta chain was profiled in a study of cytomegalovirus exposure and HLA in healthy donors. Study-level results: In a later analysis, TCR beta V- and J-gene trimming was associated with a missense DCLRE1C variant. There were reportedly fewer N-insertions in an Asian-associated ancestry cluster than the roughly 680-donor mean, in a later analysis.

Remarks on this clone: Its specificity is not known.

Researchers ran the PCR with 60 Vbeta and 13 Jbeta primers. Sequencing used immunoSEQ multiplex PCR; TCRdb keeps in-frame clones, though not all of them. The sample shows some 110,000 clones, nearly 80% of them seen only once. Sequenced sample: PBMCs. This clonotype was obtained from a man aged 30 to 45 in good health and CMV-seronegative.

DNA of the CDR3: TGCGCCAGCAGCCAATCTCTAGCGGGGGTTATGGAGACCCAGTACTTC. The encoded protein is CASSQSLAGVMETQYF. The chain employs TRBV4-1 and TRBJ2-5; 10 positions match TRBD2. Trimming at V came to 2 bases and at J to 5 bases, leaving 8 bases not matched to a gene. The CDR3 totals 16 residues. Germline CDR1 is MGHRA and CDR2 is YSYEKL.